This T cell receptor beta chain stems from a study of Graves' ophthalmopathy and Graves' hyperthyroidism. Study-wide findings and caveats: A 13-signature model separated ophthalmopathy from stable hyperthyroidism, reaching about 88% sensitivity and approximately 81% specificity cross-validated. A majority of expanded thyroid clonotypes exceeding 0.001 frequency were likewise present in blood.

Germline assignment: CDR1 LNHDA and CDR2 SQIVND (reference sequence). Trimming pared 5 bases from V and 9 bases from J, leaving 16 bases between. CDR3 length equals 13 residues. This clonotype was detected ten times or more. Its antigen is still unknown. From RNA, the CDR3 regions of TCR beta chains were amplified and sequenced. In the first round, RT-PCR was carried out with HTBI primers, and a multiplex PCR formed the second round. TCRdb re-analysed the multiplex PCR reads in MiXCR, keeping a single row per CDR3 protein. Of 200,000 to 250,000 distinct CDR3 sequences listed, roughly 21% are singletons. Enrollment excluded any patients with other autoimmune diseases, uncontrolled infections, pregnancy or lactation. Orbital computed tomography, together with clinical symptoms, serum thyroxine, TRAb and thyroid ultrasound, was used for diagnosis.

The clonotype comes from a woman in her 50s with Graves' ophthalmopathy. The sample consisted of peripheral blood. The rearrangement joins TRBV19 to TRBJ2-5; TRBD2 might be the D (7 bases). The CDR3 protein is CASSAGAGGSQYF. The CDR3 bases are TGTGCCAGTAGTGCAGGGGCCGGGGGGTCCCAGTACTTC.